The 24 T cell receptor beta chains given below trace back to one sample, sequenced in a study of blood T cell repertoires in COVID-19. Assay used: immunoSEQ multiplex PCR; TCRdb lists only in-frame clones, some missing. The data show around 450,000 clones, roughly nine tenths seen once. Sample: PBMCs or T cells enriched from blood (not recorded which). The source is a woman aged 18-29 years who had recovered from COVID-19.

The chain recombines TRBV2 with TRBJ1-5; D remains ambiguous. The CDR3 consists of 14 residues. V dropped 3 bases and J dropped 8 bases, with 14 bases sitting between them. The germline CDR1 and CDR2 sequences are SNHLY and FYNNEI. The CDR3 nucleotides read TGTGCCAGCAGTGAGAGGGCAGTCTGGGAGCCCCAGCATTTT. Translating it yields CASSERAVWEPQHF.

In this sample, this clone turned up once. This rearrangement joins TRBV11-2 to TRBJ2-4; 12 bases fit TRBD2. J gave up 6 bases and V 5 bases, and 17 bases lay outside the gene matches. The CDR3 runs to 19 residues. The germline gives CDR1 SGHAT, CDR2 FQNNGV. CDR3 nucleotide sequence: TGTGCCAGCAGCCAGAATCCTAGCGGGGGGGCTTTCCATCTAAACATTCAGTACTTC. Protein: CASSQNPSGGAFHLNIQYF.

The chain employs TRBV21-1 and TRBJ1-5; whether TRBD1, the table's D call, matches the DNA was not checked. TRBV21-1 is a recognized pseudogene. The CDR3 sequence is 18 residues long. The CDR3 reads CASSNTGTGGGSNQPQHF. Written as DNA, the CDR3 is TGTGCCAGCAGCAATACGGGGACAGGGGGTGGAAGCAATCAGCCCCAGCATTTT.

The chain is built from TRBV6-6 and TRBJ1-2; D gene ambiguous. Trimming pared 6 bases from V and 13 bases from J, leaving 15 bases between. CDR3 length equals 11 residues. The germline V gene encodes CDR1 MNHNY and CDR2 SVGAGI (reference sequence). The chain's CDR3 is CASSSNQVPTF. The DNA of the CDR3 is TGTGCCAGCAGCTCCAATCAGGTCCCCACCTTC.

The chain joins TRBV12-3 or TRBV12-4 to TRBJ1-2; TRBD1 might be the D (5 bases). Trimming removed 5 bases at V and 5 bases at J, with 12 bases between. This CDR3 comprises 13 residues. As DNA, the CDR3 is TGTGCCAGCAGTCCTGGGACTAGTTATGGCTACACCTTC. The encoded protein is CASSPGTSYGYTF.

The gene calls are TRBV2 and TRBJ2-5; TRBD2 aligns across 14 bases. After removal of 6 bases from V and 4 bases from J, the junction contained 16 bases not matched to a gene. Germline lookup yields CDR1 SNHLY and CDR2 FYNNEI. The CDR3 extends over 19 amino acids. The DNA of the CDR3 is TGTGCCAGCAGCTTCCCATTGACTAGCGGGGGGGCGAGCATAGAGACCCAGTACTTC. Its translation: CASSFPLTSGGASIETQYF.

This rearrangement joins TRBV5-1 to TRBJ1-1, with D tentatively TRBD1 (5 bases). The ends were cut back, 2 bases at V and 5 bases at J, with 16 bases in the middle. The CDR3 loop spans 15 amino acids. In germline, CDR1 is SGHRS, CDR2 YFSETQ. The CDR3 here is CASSLEQGLQTEAFF. The CDR3 DNA reads as TGCGCCAGCAGCTTAGAGCAGGGCCTACAGACTGAAGCTTTCTTT.

The chain uses TRBV6-2 or TRBV6-3 and TRBJ2-1; the D gene is possibly TRBD1 (6 bases). The CDR3 spans 15 residues. The V and J ends lost 4 bases and 1 base respectively, with 11 bases between them. Germline lookup yields CDR1 MNHEY and CDR2 SVGEGT. The CDR3 coding sequence is TGTGCCAGCAGTTCTTCAGGGGAATCCTACAATGAGCAGTTCTTC. As protein: CASSSSGESYNEQFF.

This clone occurred once. This chain connects TRBV30 to TRBJ2-3; 8 bases agree with TRBD1. Germline V lookup: CDR1 GTSNPN, CDR2 SVGIG (reference sequence). The junction had 11 bases not matched to a gene; V was cut back by 3 bases and J by 6 bases. The CDR3 is 15 amino acids. The CDR3 loop is CAWSLRTGRGDTQYF. CDR3 sequence (DNA): TGTGCCTGGAGCCTGAGGACAGGGCGAGGGGATACGCAGTATTTT. The entire variable domain, with the rest obtained from reference TRBV30 and TRBJ2-3, is as follows: SQTIHQWPATLVQPVGSPLSLECTVEGTSNPNLYWYRQAAGRGLQLLFYSVGIGQISSEVPQNLSASRPQDRQFILSSKKLLLSDSGFYLCAWSLRTGRGDTQYFGPGTRLTVL.

The gene calls are TRBV2 and TRBJ2-3; D is perhaps TRBD2 (6 bases). V lost 9 bases and J 3 bases, leaving 13 bases between the germline ends. Germline V CDR1 and CDR2: SNHLY, FYNNEI. CDR3 length: 13 residues. The CDR3 is CARDGDSTDTQYF. In nucleotides, the CDR3 is TGTGCCAGAGATGGGGACTCAACAGATACGCAGTATTTT.

The chain is built from TRBV19 and TRBJ1-2; D unresolved. CDR1 and CDR2 (germline): LNHDA, SQIVND (reference sequence). The V end was cut by 6 bases, the J end by 0 bases, with 11 bases between. The CDR3 loop spans 14 amino acids. Here the CDR3 reads CASSPQAPNYGYTF. The CDR3 DNA is TGTGCCAGTAGCCCCCAGGCCCCTAACTATGGCTACACCTTC.

The chain employs TRBV7-9 and TRBJ1-1; D possibly corresponds to TRBD1 (5 bases). CDR1 and CDR2 from the germline V gene are SEHNR and FQNEAQ (reference sequence). The CDR3 is made up of 15 amino acids. V lost 1 base and J lost 4, with 13 bases in between. As DNA, the CDR3 is TGTGCCAGCAGCTTAGGGGCAGGGAGGGTCACTGAAGCTTTCTTT. Amino acid sequence: CASSLGAGRVTEAFF.

The chain recombines TRBV19 with TRBJ1-1; maybe TRBD1 (6 bases). CDR3 length: 14 amino acids. V lost 3 bases and J lost 3, with 11 bases in between. The germline V gene has CDR1 LNHDA and CDR2 SQIVND (reference sequence). CDR3 bases: TGTGCCAGTAGTATCCAGGGGTCGGACACTGAAGCTTTCTTT. Amino acid sequence: CASSIQGSDTEAFF.

This chain links TRBV6-1 with TRBJ1-1; D remains unclear. The V end lost 2 bases, the J end lost 2 bases, and 9 bases lay between the germline ends. This CDR3 comprises 14 residues. Per the germline V gene, CDR1 is MNHNS and CDR2 is SASEGT. The CDR3 coding sequence is TGTGCCAGCAGTGAACCACCGGTTAACACTGAAGCTTTCTTT. It encodes CASSEPPVNTEAFF.

This clone came up once. The chain uses TRBV2 and TRBJ2-3, with 9 bases lining up with TRBD1. CDR1 is SNHLY and CDR2 is FYNNEI in the germline V gene. The trim removed 6 bases at V and 0 bases at J, leaving 13 bases unmatched. CDR3 length equals 18 residues. The CDR3 coding sequence is TGTGCCAGCAGCGGGGACAGGGCAAGCGCCTCCAGCACAGATACGCAGTATTTT. Protein product: CASSGDRASASSTDTQYF.

This chain's CDR3 is CASSRAGTFSYEQYF. The CDR3 DNA is TGTGCCAGCAGCCGGGCGGGGACTTTTTCCTACGAGCAGTACTTC. V is TRBV14 and J is TRBJ2-7; possible D gene TRBD2, 6 bases. This CDR3 contains 15 residues. Germline V CDR1 and CDR2: SGHDN, FVKESK. V was cut by 4 bases and J by 1 base, with 14 bases left in between.

This chain uses TRBV2 with TRBJ1-3; TRBD1 matches 7 bases. Germline loops: CDR1 SNHLY, CDR2 FYNNEI. V lost 4 bases, J lost 0 bases, and 6 bases stayed unmatched. This CDR3 is built from 16 residues. CDR3 amino acids: CASSGAGGTSGNTIYF. The CDR3 coding sequence is TGTGCCAGCAGTGGGGCAGGGGGGACCTCTGGAAACACCATATATTTT.

The chain combines TRBV12-5 with TRBJ1-5; D gene uncertain. The CDR3 runs 16 residues. Per the germline V gene, CDR1 is LGHNT and CDR2 is FRNRAP. Trimming stripped 0 bases from V and 3 bases from J, with 12 bases between. Here the CDR3 reads CASGLVLPQLNQPQHF. As DNA, the CDR3 is TGTGCTAGTGGTTTGGTACTCCCTCAACTCAATCAGCCCCAGCATTTT.

As to this clone: Compared with germline, one end of the junction differs, possibly owing to a read error. The V gene is TRBV5-1, the J gene TRBJ2-1, with D hard to call. This CDR3 region has 13 residues. Germline V CDR1 and CDR2: SGHRS, YFSETQ. CDR3 region: CASTLGIRDEQFF. In DNA form, the CDR3 reads TGCGCCAGCACCTTGGGGATACGGGATGAGCAGTTCTTC. Looking up the rest from reference TRBV5-1 and TRBJ2-1 gives the full variable domain: KAGVTQTPRYLIKTRGQQVTLSCSPISGHRSVSWYQQTPGQGLQFLFEYFSETQRNKGNFPGRFSGRQFSNSRSEMNVSTLELGDSALYLCASTLGIRDEQFFGPGTRLTVL.

The chain uses TRBV4-1 and TRBJ1-4, with 8 bases aligning to TRBD1. V shed 4 bases and J 6 bases; nucleotides not matched to a gene: 10. The CDR3 is 16 residues long. Germline-derived CDR1 and CDR2 are MGHRA and YSYEKL. This chain's CDR3 is CASSLGQEAVDEKLFF. The DNA of the CDR3 is TGCGCCAGCAGCCTGGGACAGGAGGCGGTCGATGAAAAACTGTTTTTT.

The V gene is TRBV2, the J gene TRBJ1-5; D not certain. The CDR3 covers 14 residues. Germline values: CDR1 SNHLY, CDR2 FYNNEI. Trimming removed 9 bases at V and 6 bases at J, with 18 bases between. The CDR3 is CASRNRGFGQPQHF. The CDR3 DNA reads as TGTGCCAGTCGTAACCGCGGTTTCGGTCAGCCCCAGCATTTT.

The chain couples TRBV12-5 to TRBJ1-3, with 8 bases that match TRBD1. The CDR3 contains 13 residues. The junction had 4 bases not matched to a gene; V was cut back by 1 base and J by 11 bases. The germline gives CDR1 LGHNT, CDR2 FRNRAP. The CDR3: CASGLGQGKSIYF. The CDR3 DNA sequence: TGTGCTAGTGGTTTGGGACAGGGGAAGTCCATATATTTT.

The chain has TRBV2 and TRBJ1-6; D is undetermined. CDR1 and CDR2 (germline): SNHLY, FYNNEI. Trimming removed 3 bases from V and 11 bases from J, with 17 bases in between. The CDR3 runs 15 residues. Here the CDR3 DNA reads TGTGCCAGCAGTGAGGGTTGGGGAGATGCGGCACCCCTCCACTTT. Protein: CASSEGWGDAAPLHF.

The CDR3 DNA follows: TGTGCCAGTAGTATCTCTAGCGGGGACAATGAGCAGTTCTTC. Protein product: CASSISSGDNEQFF. The J gene is TRBJ2-1, the V gene TRBV19, with 9 positions matching TRBD2. The trim removed 3 bases at V and 5 bases at J, leaving 2 bases unmatched. The germline V gene encodes CDR1 LNHDA and CDR2 SQIVND (reference sequence). The CDR3 totals 14 residues.